This T cell receptor (beta chain) is drawn from a study of technical replicates of blood from several donors. TCRdb's copy holds only in-frame clones and misses some; the assay was immunoSEQ multiplex PCR. The sample consists of more than 65,000 clones, over 75% of them appearing once. The length of the CDR3 is 16 residues. CDR1 is MGHRA and CDR2 is YSYEKL in the germline V gene. V shed 9 bases and J 2 bases; nucleotides not matched to a gene: 13. J is TRBJ2-7 and V is TRBV4-1; 10 bases map to TRBD2. The origin of this receptor is a human donor in good health. The specimen was T cells isolated from PBMCs. Here the CDR3 reads CASGMGRAGGPYEQYF. CDR3 coding DNA: TGCGCCAGTGGCATGGGGCGAGCGGGAGGGCCCTACGAGCAGTACTTC.